This T cell receptor (beta chain) was captured in a study of shared clonotypes between healthy human individuals. The CDR3 runs 12 residues. In germline, CDR1 is LGHNT, CDR2 FRNRAP. Between the trimmed V and J ends, which lost 2 bases and 2 bases, there was a span of 4 bases. This was a deep-level run. This table comes from immunoSEQ multiplex PCR, and its TCRdb copy is limited to in-frame clones, with some not included. Of more than 1,200,000 clones listed, approximately 98.5% are singletons. Material for sequencing was naive CD4+ T cells sorted from blood. Subset of the sample: CD45RA+ positively selected. The J gene is TRBJ2-7, the V gene TRBV12-5, with D unclear. The sequence was collected from a man aged 30 to 45 in good health. This CDR3 reads CASGLPPYEQYF. The CDR3 coding sequence is TGTGCTAGTGGTTTGCCTCCCTACGAGCAGTACTTC.